One TCR beta chain is described in this entry. Exposed participants encountered a COVID-19 case during the 2 weeks preceding study entry. The sample originates from a study of blood T cell repertoires in COVID-19. The table came from immunoSEQ multiplex PCR; TCRdb's copy has only in-frame clones and leaves some out. The profile shows 200,000 to 250,000 clones, about 87% of them singletons. CDR3 length: 13 amino acids. Per the germline V gene, CDR1 is MNHEY and CDR2 is SVGAGI. V was clipped by 6 bases and J by 8 bases, with 11 bases between them. The sequenced sample was PBMCs or T cells enriched from blood (not recorded which). The TCR originated in a man aged 45-65 years who had been exposed to COVID-19. V gene TRBV6-5 combines with J gene TRBJ1-6; D is undetermined. The CDR3 DNA sequence: TGTGCCAGCAGGCTAGTTTCCTATTCACCCCTCCACTTT. As protein: CASRLVSYSPLHF.